Shown below are 9 T cell receptor beta chains from a single sample sequenced in a study of CD8+ T cells in alopecia areata. The treatment here: oral pan-JAK inhibitor, 5-10 mg twice daily. The authors extracted RNA and reverse transcribed it into cDNA as the sequencing template. Sequencing was performed with immunoSEQ multiplex PCR; in TCRdb, only in-frame clones are kept and a portion is missing. The sample has 170,000 or so clones, roughly 64% seen once. The starting material was CD8+ T cells sorted from blood, obtained at week 24, from a patient treated with tofacitinib. Source of these receptors: a human donor with alopecia areata.

The chain carries TRBV27 and TRBJ1-2; 11 bases align to TRBD1. CDR1 and CDR2 from the germline V gene are MNHEY and SMNVEV (reference sequence). This CDR3 has 12 residues. Trimming cost V 9 bases and J 6 bases; bases outside gene matches: 3. The CDR3 region is CASRTGGDGYTF. The CDR3 nucleotides read TGTGCCAGTAGGACAGGGGGCGATGGCTACACCTTC.

The J gene is TRBJ2-7, the V gene TRBV29-1; 8 nucleotides align to TRBD2. The CDR3 covers 13 residues. V was pared by 3 bases and J by 5 bases, with 6 bases of the junction left unmatched. Looked up from germline, CDR1 is SQVTM and CDR2 is ANQGSEA. The CDR3 region has the DNA TGCAGCGTTGATGGGCGGGAGGTGAACGAGCAGTACTTC. Protein product: CSVDGREVNEQYF.

J is TRBJ2-7 and V is TRBV2; no clear D. Trimming took 4 bases from V and 5 from J, leaving 3 bases between them. CDR1 is SNHLY, CDR2 FYNNEI, per germline. This CDR3 contains 10 residues. CDR3 coding DNA: TGTGCCAGCAGTGCGAACGAGCAGTACTTC. Translation gives CASSANEQYF.

The chain uses TRBV13 and TRBJ2-7; TRBD1 matches 8 bases. Germline V CDR1 and CDR2: PRHDT, FYEKMQ (reference sequence). The CDR3 runs to 13 residues. The V segment lost 5 bases and the J segment 3 bases; nucleotides outside the gene matches: 3. CDR3 sequence (DNA): TGTGCCAGCAGCCCGGGACAGGACTACGAGCAGTACTTC. This sequence encodes CASSPGQDYEQYF.

The CDR3 spells CASSLDEGGNYEQYF. The CDR3, as DNA: TGTGCCAGCAGCTTAGACGAGGGGGGGAACTACGAGCAGTACTTC. The J gene is TRBJ2-7, the V gene TRBV7-9, with a weak D call TRBD2 (7 bases). The V gene lost 1 base and the J gene lost 3 bases, with 13 bases spanning the gap. The CDR3 contains 15 residues. Germline values: CDR1 SEHNR, CDR2 FQNEAQ (reference sequence).

This clone has a handful of counts. V usage is TRBV19 and J usage is TRBJ2-7; TRBD1 aligns across 7 bases. The junction had 8 bases not matched to a gene; V was cut back by 9 bases and J by 6 bases. The CDR3 extends over 12 amino acids. CDR1 and CDR2 from the germline V gene are LNHDA and SQIVND (reference sequence). The DNA for the CDR3 is TGTGCCAGCCGACAGGGTCGAGGCGAGCAGTACTTC. Residues: CASRQGRGEQYF.

The rearrangement joins TRBV15 to TRBJ2-2; 8 bases line up with TRBD2. Germline CDR1 and CDR2: LNHNV and YYDKDF (reference sequence). V shed 2 bases, J shed 7 bases, and the junction held 6 bases outside the gene matches. The CDR3 is 15 amino acids. The CDR3 DNA reads as TGTGCCACCAGCAGAACACGGGGGGGCAGCGGGGAGCTGTTTTTT. Translated: CATSRTRGGSGELFF.

The CDR3 DNA sequence: TGCGCCAGCAGCCACAGTGCTATCTATGGCTACACCTTC. Amino acids: CASSHSAIYGYTF. This chain connects TRBV5-1 to TRBJ1-2, with unresolved D. V was clipped by 4 bases and J by 4 bases, with 11 bases between them. Germline V gives CDR1 SGHRS, CDR2 YFSETQ. The CDR3 is 13 residues long.

The chain is built from TRBV13 and TRBJ1-4; 8 bases fit TRBD1. CDR1 is PRHDT and CDR2 is FYEKMQ in the germline V gene (reference sequence). Unmatched junction bases numbered 12, after V lost 5 bases and J lost 13 bases. CDR3 length: 14 amino acids. The CDR3: CASSPLTGESLLFF. In nucleotides, the CDR3 is TGTGCCAGCAGCCCGTTGACAGGGGAGTCGCTACTGTTTTTT.